These 27 T cell receptor beta chains share one sample of origin, sequenced in a study of blood T cell repertoires in COVID-19. Clones were sequenced by immunoSEQ multiplex PCR, and TCRdb holds only the in-frame ones, with some missing. Of 250,000 to 300,000 clones in the sample, about 86% were seen once. Material: peripheral blood. These receptors came from a woman in her sixties or seventies with active or convalescent COVID-19.

This chain joins TRBV5-1 and TRBJ1-1; D uncertain. In germline, CDR1 is SGHRS, CDR2 YFSETQ. Deletions cut 2 bases from V and 3 bases from J, with 11 bases between. This CDR3 has 14 amino acids. The CDR3 protein is CASSLEIADTEAFF. The CDR3 coding sequence is TGCGCCAGCAGCTTAGAGATTGCGGACACTGAAGCTTTCTTT.

The chain couples TRBV6-1 to TRBJ2-3, with D perhaps TRBD2 (6 bases). V lost 1 base, J lost 6 bases, and 14 bases lay in between. Germline CDR1 is MNHNS and CDR2 is SASEGT. CDR3 length equals 15 residues. CDR3 protein: CASSEERQGLDTQYF. CDR3 nucleotide sequence: TGTGCCAGCAGTGAAGAAAGGCAGGGACTCGATACGCAGTATTTT.

V is TRBV11-2 and J is TRBJ2-1; tentatively, D is TRBD2 (6 bases). Trimming shortened V by 2 bases and J by 5 bases, and 13 bases separated the two germline ends. Germline V lookup: CDR1 SGHAT, CDR2 FQNNGV. This CDR3 has 15 amino acids. In DNA, the CDR3 is TGTGCCAGCAGCTTATCCGGGACTCCGAACAATGAGCAGTTCTTC. It yields the protein CASSLSGTPNNEQFF.

This chain joins TRBV9 and TRBJ2-5; TRBD1 matches 11 bases. V shed 3 bases, J shed 4 bases, and the junction held 5 bases outside the gene matches. CDR1 is SGDLS and CDR2 is YYNGEE in the germline V gene. The CDR3 runs 15 residues. CDR3 in amino acids: CASSAGGTGGETQYF. The CDR3 coding sequence is TGTGCCAGCAGCGCAGGGGGGACAGGGGGAGAGACCCAGTACTTC.

The chain is built from TRBV4-1 and TRBJ1-1, with 7 nucleotides matching TRBD1. V was pared by 4 bases and J by 4 bases, with 9 bases of the junction left unmatched. The germline V gene encodes CDR1 MGHRA and CDR2 YSYEKL. The CDR3 is 15 amino acids. The CDR3 DNA is TGCGCCAGCAGCCCCGGTGAGGGGGCGAGCACTGAAGCTTTCTTT. Translating gives CASSPGEGASTEAFF.

This chain uses TRBV12-5 with TRBJ1-1; the D gene is possibly TRBD1 (6 bases). Germline values: CDR1 LGHNT, CDR2 FRNRAP. The V end lost 2 bases, the J end lost 11 bases, and 15 bases lay between the germline ends. The length of the CDR3 is 13 residues. This CDR3 is CASGLTRGFEAFF. The CDR3 nucleotides read TGTGCTAGTGGTTTGACCAGGGGTTTTGAGGCTTTCTTT.

The chain links TRBV7-8 to TRBJ2-7; D remains unclear. Per the germline V gene, CDR1 is SGHVS and CDR2 is FQNEAQ. V lost 5 bases and J lost 2, with 10 bases in between. This CDR3 spans 13 amino acids. The CDR3, as DNA: TGTGCCAGCAGCCCAGCCTCCCCCTACGAGCAGTACTTC. Translated, it gives CASSPASPYEQYF.

The chain has TRBV29-1 and TRBJ1-5; 8 nucleotides match TRBD1. J gave up 7 bases and V 7 bases, and 12 bases lay outside the gene matches. From germline, CDR1 is SQVTM and CDR2 ANQGSEA. This CDR3 spans 14 amino acids. CDR3 sequence: CSAGDLGTGQPQHF. The DNA for the CDR3 is TGCAGCGCCGGGGACTTGGGGACAGGCCAGCCCCAGCATTTT.

The CDR3 nucleotides read TGTGCCAGCAGCTTAGGGCCCCCGAGCCGGACAGGGTCACCCCTCCACTTT. Translation gives CASSLGPPSRTGSPLHF. This sequence joins TRBV11-2 and TRBJ1-6; 8 positions agree with TRBD1. The CDR3 runs 17 residues. V gave up 1 base and J gave up 10 bases; unmatched junction bases: 12. Germline assignment: CDR1 SGHAT and CDR2 FQNNGV.

V usage is TRBV5-1 and J usage is TRBJ2-3; TRBD2 aligns across 7 bases. The CDR3 runs 14 residues. V shed 1 base and J 4 bases; nucleotides not matched to a gene: 3. CDR1 and CDR2 (germline): SGHRS, YFSETQ. CDR3: CASSLYGGSDTQYF. Here the CDR3 DNA reads TGCGCCAGCAGCTTGTACGGGGGGTCAGATACGCAGTATTTT.

This clone was picked up one time. The rearrangement joins TRBV6-5 to TRBJ1-3; no definite D call. Per germline, CDR1 MNHEY and CDR2 SVGAGI. The CDR3 consists of 15 residues. V was trimmed by 6 bases and J by 0 bases, leaving 12 bases between them. CDR3 nucleotide sequence: TGTGCCAGCAGAGAGAGAGGATTCTCTGGAAACACCATATATTTT. This codes for CASRERGFSGNTIYF.

The rearrangement joins TRBV30 to TRBJ1-1, with 8 bases that match TRBD1. This CDR3 comprises 12 residues. Trimming cost V 8 bases and J 6 bases; bases outside gene matches: 8. The V gene's germline CDR1 is GTSNPN and CDR2 SVGIG (reference sequence). The CDR3 region is CAAQGGAPEAFF. CDR3 in DNA: TGTGCCGCACAGGGGGGGGCCCCTGAAGCTTTCTTT. Variable domain in full (rest from reference TRBV30 and TRBJ1-1): SQTIHQWPATLVQPVGSPLSLECTVEGTSNPNLYWYRQAAGRGLQLLFYSVGIGQISSEVPQNLSASRPQDRQFILSSKKLLLSDSGFYLCAAQGGAPEAFFGQGTRLTVV.

This clone was recorded only once. V is TRBV7-8 and J is TRBJ1-5; D might be TRBD1 (6 bases). The CDR3 sequence is 13 residues long. The V gene's germline CDR1 is SGHVS and CDR2 FQNEAQ. The ends were cut back, 2 bases at V and 4 bases at J, with 6 bases in the middle. CDR3 coding DNA: TGTGCCAGCAGCTTAACAGGGAATCAGCCCCAGCATTTT. Translation: CASSLTGNQPQHF.

The gene calls are TRBV12-5 and TRBJ2-3, with 9 bases fitting TRBD2. The CDR3 length is 15 residues. J lost 6 bases, V lost 1 base, and 5 bases had no gene match. Germline values: CDR1 LGHNT, CDR2 FRNRAP. CDR3 residues: CASGLGFAGGDTQYF. Here the CDR3 DNA reads TGTGCTAGTGGTTTGGGCTTTGCGGGGGGGGATACGCAGTATTTT.

V gene TRBV24-1 combines with J gene TRBJ2-1; D is unclear. This CDR3 region has 12 residues. CDR1 and CDR2 from the germline V gene are KGHDR and SFDVKD. V gave up 5 bases and J gave up 8 bases, with 9 bases separating them. CDR3 nucleotide sequence: TGTGCCACCAGTGTCTTCTTTGATGAGCAGTTCTTC. Protein product: CATSVFFDEQFF.

The chain couples TRBV30 to TRBJ2-3; D possibly corresponds to TRBD1 (5 bases). V gave up 1 base and J gave up 4 bases, with 12 bases separating them. CDR1 GTSNPN and CDR2 SVGIG come from the germline V gene (reference sequence). This CDR3 spans 14 amino acids. CDR3 nucleotide sequence: TGTGCCTGGAGTGAAGGGGTTGATCCAGATACGCAGTATTTT. Encoded protein: CAWSEGVDPDTQYF.

The rearrangement joins TRBV11-3 to TRBJ1-6; D is uncertain. This CDR3 contains 13 residues. Trimming took off 5 bases at V and 7 bases at J, with 9 bases between the two ends. Per germline, CDR1 SGHNT and CDR2 YENEEA. CDR3 in amino acids: CASSLERNSPLHF. CDR3 DNA: TGTGCCAGCAGCCTCGAGCGAAATTCACCCCTCCACTTT.

The chain is built from TRBV5-1 and TRBJ2-5; 11 nucleotides line up with TRBD2. Germline CDR1 is SGHRS and CDR2 is YFSETQ. V was pared by 1 base and J by 1 base, with 6 bases of the junction left unmatched. The CDR3 extends over 17 amino acids. The CDR3 nucleotides are TGCGCCAGCAGCTTGACCATAGGGACTAGCGGCCAAGAGACCCAGTACTTC. This encodes CASSLTIGTSGQETQYF.

V is TRBV15 and J is TRBJ1-2; unclear D gene. Germline-derived CDR1 and CDR2 are LNHNV and YYDKDF (reference sequence). Trimming pared 5 bases from V and 1 base from J, leaving 8 bases between. The CDR3 runs to 13 residues. CDR3 coding DNA: TGTGCCACCAGCGGGAGATTTAACTATGGCTACACCTTC. Translating it yields CATSGRFNYGYTF.

The count of this clone is one. This chain connects TRBV9 to TRBJ2-1, with D possibly TRBD1 on 5 matching bases. Deletions cut 4 bases from V and 10 bases from J, with 18 bases between. Per germline, CDR1 SGDLS and CDR2 YYNGEE. The CDR3 runs to 14 residues. CDR3 coding DNA: TGTGCCAGCAGCTTCCGCGTGGGGCTAACAGAGCAGTTCTTC. This codes for CASSFRVGLTEQFF.

This clone was recorded once. The rearrangement uses TRBV15 and TRBJ2-7, with a tentative D call TRBD2 (6 bases). V lost 0 bases and J 0 bases, leaving 18 bases between the germline ends. This CDR3 spans 18 amino acids. The germline V gene encodes CDR1 LNHNV and CDR2 YYDKDF (reference sequence). CDR3 DNA: TGTGCCACCAGCAGAGAGGAGGATGGGGGGTGGAGCTCCTACGAGCAGTACTTC. Its translation is CATSREEDGGWSSYEQYF.

This clone came up a few times. V gene TRBV7-9 combines with J gene TRBJ2-5; D is possibly TRBD2 (6 bases). CDR1 is SEHNR, CDR2 FQNEAQ, per germline (reference sequence). The V end lost 5 bases, the J end lost 0 bases, and 13 bases lay between the germline ends. CDR3 length: 15 amino acids. CDR3 nucleotides: TGTGCCAGCAGCCCTCCGGGAGTAAACCAAGAGACCCAGTACTTC. Translation: CASSPPGVNQETQYF.

This clone was counted a few times. This chain uses TRBV15 with TRBJ2-2; 9 bases match TRBD2. Germline CDR1 reads LNHNV; CDR2 reads YYDKDF (reference sequence). The CDR3 has 17 amino acids. V was clipped by 3 bases and J by 4 bases; unmatched bases: 9. CDR3 DNA: TGTGCCACCAGCAGGGATAGCGGGGGCTCATTCACCGGGGAGCTGTTTTTT. It yields the protein CATSRDSGGSFTGELFF.

The J gene is TRBJ1-1, the V gene TRBV11-2, with D perhaps TRBD1 (5 bases). Trimming pared 0 bases from V and 1 base from J, leaving 12 bases between. Germline V CDR1 and CDR2: SGHAT, FQNNGV. The CDR3 covers 16 residues. CDR3 in amino acids: CASSLEGVRENTEAFF. In DNA form, the CDR3 reads TGTGCCAGCAGCTTAGAGGGCGTCAGGGAGAACACTGAAGCTTTCTTT.

The V and J genes are TRBV27 and TRBJ1-1, with D possibly being TRBD1 (6 bases). V was cut by 5 bases and J by 3 bases, with 16 bases left in between. Germline V CDR1 and CDR2: MNHEY, SMNVEV (reference sequence). This CDR3 has 15 amino acids. CDR3 sequence (DNA): TGTGCCAGCAGTCGGGCCAGGGGTAAGGACACTGAAGCTTTCTTT. Residues: CASSRARGKDTEAFF.

CDR3 residues: CASLTGTGEFTEAFF. The CDR3 nucleotides read TGTGCCAGCCTAACCGGGACAGGGGAATTCACTGAAGCTTTCTTT. J is TRBJ1-1 and V is TRBV5-6, with 10 bases aligning to TRBD1. Germline loops: CDR1 SGHDT, CDR2 YYEEEE. The CDR3 sequence is 15 residues long. The V and J ends lost 7 bases and 4 bases, in that order; junction bases with no gene match: 10.

Remarks on this clone: The sample carries other DNA sequences with the same CDR3. This chain uses TRBV7-9 with TRBJ1-1; TRBD1 is a possible D gene (6 bases). Germline CDR1 and CDR2: SEHNR and FQNEAQ (reference sequence). The ends were cut back, 5 bases at V and 1 base at J, with 11 bases in the middle. This CDR3 spans 14 amino acids. CDR3 sequence reads: CASSPWTENTEAFF. The CDR3 coding sequence is TGTGCCAGCAGCCCTTGGACAGAGAACACTGAAGCTTTCTTT.